The 26 T cell receptor beta chains in this list originate from one sample, sequenced in a study of blood T cell repertoires in COVID-19. Only in-frame clones appear in the TCRdb table, and some are missing; sequencing was by immunoSEQ multiplex PCR. This sample yields hundreds of thousands of clones, of which around nine tenths are seen a single time; approximately 10% belongs to the top ten. The sample comprised PBMCs or T cells enriched from blood (not recorded which). The receptors stem from a woman in her fifties or sixties who had recovered from COVID-19.

The gene calls are TRBV27 and TRBJ1-2, with D tentatively TRBD1 (5 bases). Germline V gene lookup returns CDR1 MNHEY and CDR2 SMNVEV (reference sequence). V lost 2 bases to trimming and J lost 5 bases, with 9 bases between them. The CDR3 runs to 13 residues. The CDR3 nucleotides read TGTGCCAGCAGTTTAGCAGGGCAATATGGCTACACCTTC. It encodes CASSLAGQYGYTF.

This chain connects TRBV7-9 to TRBJ2-4; TRBD2 is a possible D gene (6 bases). V was clipped by 3 bases and J by 12 bases, with 21 bases between them. The CDR3 length is 15 residues. Germline V gives CDR1 SEHNR, CDR2 FQNEAQ (reference sequence). DNA for the CDR3: TGTGCCAGCAGCTTGGGCGGGGCCCTGGGGACCAATCAGTACTTC. It yields the protein CASSLGGALGTNQYF.

V is TRBV28 and J is TRBJ1-2; TRBD1 aligns across 7 bases. Germline CDR1 is MDHEN and CDR2 is SYDVKM. The CDR3 totals 15 residues. V lost 2 bases, J lost 6 bases, and 9 bases stayed unmatched. The CDR3 reads CASSLPATGTNGYTF. Here the CDR3 DNA reads TGTGCCAGCAGTTTACCCGCGACAGGGACAAATGGCTACACCTTC.

This clone has only one observation. The chain employs TRBV2 and TRBJ1-5; 9 nucleotides agree with TRBD1. Germline CDR1 and CDR2: SNHLY and FYNNEI. The CDR3 spans 14 residues. Losses at the gene ends were 6 bases for V and 6 bases for J; bases not matched to a gene: 6. The CDR3 loop is CASSSRDRAQPQHF. Here the CDR3 DNA reads TGTGCCAGCAGCTCCCGGGACAGGGCTCAGCCCCAGCATTTT.

The chain combines TRBV29-1 with TRBJ1-2; 7 bases are a match to TRBD1. The CDR3 length is 11 residues. V trimming: 7 bases; J trimming: 6 bases; junction bases outside the gene matches: 5. CDR1 SQVTM and CDR2 ANQGSEA come from the germline V gene. The CDR3 DNA reads as TGCAGCGCGACCGGGACAGATGGCTACACCTTC. It translates to CSATGTDGYTF.

The chain combines TRBV4-1 with TRBJ2-7, with 9 bases aligning to TRBD2. Germline-derived CDR1 and CDR2 are MGHRA and YSYEKL. The CDR3 consists of 17 residues. The V and J ends lost 1 base and 0 bases, in that order; junction bases with no gene match: 7. CDR3: CASSQGPPSGDSYEQYF. The CDR3 nucleotides are TGCGCCAGCAGCCAAGGGCCCCCTAGCGGGGACTCCTACGAGCAGTACTTC.

V and J are TRBV4-1 and TRBJ1-2, with D possibly being TRBD1 (6 bases). This CDR3 has 15 residues. Germline loops: CDR1 MGHRA, CDR2 YSYEKL. Trimming took off 0 bases at V and 2 bases at J, with 10 bases between the two ends. The CDR3 DNA reads as TGCGCCAGCAGCCAAGATAACAGGGTCAACTATGGCTACACCTTC. Its protein product is CASSQDNRVNYGYTF.

In this sample, this clone turned up once. The chain couples TRBV11-2 to TRBJ1-6; weak D call: TRBD1 (5 bases). CDR3 length: 17 amino acids. Looked up from germline, CDR1 is SGHAT and CDR2 is FQNNGV. The V end lost 5 bases, the J end lost 0 bases, and 14 bases lay between the germline ends. Written as DNA, the CDR3 is TGTGCCAGCAGCCCGGGGGACGGGAGCTCCTATAATTCACCCCTCCACTTT. Its translation: CASSPGDGSSYNSPLHF.

The chain is built from TRBV30 and TRBJ1-3; 8 bases agree with TRBD1. Per the germline V gene, CDR1 is GTSNPN and CDR2 is SVGIG (reference sequence). The CDR3 runs 19 residues. V shed 2 bases and J 2 bases; nucleotides not matched to a gene: 17. The CDR3 here is CAWSPSRTGHGEAGNTIYF. The CDR3 nucleotides are TGTGCCTGGAGTCCTTCCCGGACAGGGCATGGGGAAGCTGGAAACACCATATATTTT.

The V and J genes are TRBV5-1 and TRBJ2-3, with D possibly TRBD2 on 6 matching bases. The germline V and J ends were trimmed by 4 bases and 3 bases, with 15 bases remaining between them. Looked up from germline, CDR1 is SGHRS and CDR2 is YFSETQ. CDR3 length: 15 amino acids. The CDR3 sequence: CASSPGSTGTDTQYF. For the CDR3, the DNA is TGCGCCAGCAGCCCCGGGAGCACGGGGACAGATACGCAGTATTTT.

This sequence joins TRBV9 and TRBJ1-2; D is undetermined. V was cut by 4 bases and J by 4 bases, with 17 bases left in between. The length of the CDR3 is 15 residues. Germline V gene lookup returns CDR1 SGDLS and CDR2 YYNGEE. CDR3 in DNA: TGTGCCAGCAGCAAAGGAGGGTCGTTGAGCTATGGCTACACCTTC. This encodes CASSKGGSLSYGYTF.

In nucleotides, the CDR3 is TGTGCCAGCAGGGGGACTCTGGGGGAGACCCAGTACTTC. As protein: CASRGTLGETQYF. The chain has TRBV6-5 and TRBJ2-5; D possibly corresponds to TRBD2 (6 bases). The CDR3 extends over 13 amino acids. Trimming left V 6 bases short and J 5 bases short, with 13 bases between. The germline CDR1 and CDR2 sequences are MNHEY and SVGAGI.

The chain links TRBV3-1 (or the pseudogene TRBV3-2) to TRBJ1-2, with D unclear. V lost 1 base to trimming and J lost 6 bases, with 12 bases between them. CDR3 size: 14 residues. Germline lookup yields CDR1 LGHDT and CDR2 YNNKEL (reference sequence). CDR3 amino acids: CASSQVSRTDGYTF. In nucleotides, the CDR3 is TGTGCCAGCAGCCAAGTGAGTAGAACGGATGGCTACACCTTC.

The chain links TRBV24-1 to TRBJ2-1, with D possibly TRBD1 on 6 matching bases. The CDR3 covers 16 residues. V lost 1 base, J lost 6 bases, and 15 bases lay in between. Germline CDR1 is KGHDR and CDR2 is SFDVKD. The CDR3 DNA follows: TGTGCCACCAGTGATTTCGGACAGCAGGAGCTCAATGAGCAGTTCTTC. It encodes CATSDFGQQELNEQFF.

The chain joins TRBV28 to TRBJ2-5; the match to TRBD2 covers 9 bases. The V segment lost 5 bases and the J segment 1 base; nucleotides outside the gene matches: 8. Germline CDR1 and CDR2: MDHEN and SYDVKM. This CDR3 has 16 amino acids. DNA of the CDR3: TGTGCCAGCAGTATCGGGCTAGCGGGGAGCCAAGAGACCCAGTACTTC. The encoded protein is CASSIGLAGSQETQYF.

This clone has only a few counts. The chain combines TRBV30 with TRBJ1-3; the match to TRBD1 covers 10 bases. CDR1 and CDR2 (germline): GTSNPN, SVGIG (reference sequence). The CDR3 covers 16 residues. The ends lost 2 bases at V and 2 bases at J; junction bases unmatched: 6. Here the CDR3 reads CAWSPTGTGAGNTIYF. CDR3 nucleotides: TGTGCCTGGAGTCCGACCGGGACAGGGGCTGGAAACACCATATATTTT. The full variable domain, with the rest looked up from reference TRBV30 and TRBJ1-3, is SQTIHQWPATLVQPVGSPLSLECTVEGTSNPNLYWYRQAAGRGLQLLFYSVGIGQISSEVPQNLSASRPQDRQFILSSKKLLLSDSGFYLCAWSPTGTGAGNTIYFGEGSWLTVV.

V is TRBV25-1 and J is TRBJ1-6; unclear D gene. Deletions cut 3 bases from V and 14 bases from J, with 11 bases between. Germline V gene sequence: CDR1 MGHDK, CDR2 SYGVNS. The CDR3 is made up of 12 amino acids. The CDR3 reads CASSEVGEALHF. The CDR3 bases are TGTGCCAGCAGTGAGGTAGGAGAAGCCCTCCACTTT.

The CDR3 loop reads CASTKGEYQPQHF. CDR3 coding DNA: TGTGCCAGCACAAAGGGGGAATATCAGCCCCAGCATTTT. The rearrangement uses TRBV6-5 and TRBJ1-5, with TRBD1 as a possible D gene (6 bases). Germline V gene sequence: CDR1 MNHEY, CDR2 SVGAGI. Trimming pared 7 bases from V and 5 bases from J, leaving 12 bases between. The CDR3 runs to 13 residues.

The rearrangement uses TRBV11-2 and TRBJ2-7, with D unclear. Germline CDR1 reads SGHAT; CDR2 reads FQNNGV. V lost 0 bases and J 0 bases, leaving 6 bases between the germline ends. The CDR3 has 14 amino acids. For the CDR3, the DNA is TGTGCCAGCAGCTTAGACGGTTACTCCTACGAGCAGTACTTC. It specifies CASSLDGYSYEQYF.

The CDR3 DNA sequence: TGTGCCAGCAGCACAGGGACAGGGGAAACTGAAGCTTTCTTT. Encoded protein: CASSTGTGETEAFF. V gene TRBV2 combines with J gene TRBJ1-1; TRBD1 matches 10 bases. CDR1 SNHLY and CDR2 FYNNEI come from the germline V gene. This CDR3 spans 14 amino acids. Trimming removed 6 bases from V and 5 bases from J; junction bases left unmatched: 6.

V is TRBV5-4 and J is TRBJ1-2; no clear D gene. CDR1 and CDR2 (germline): SGHNT, YYREEE (reference sequence). CDR3 length: 13 residues. V was cut by 4 bases and J by 5 bases, with 12 bases left in between. The CDR3 DNA sequence: TGTGCCAGCAGCGCGACAAACAGATATGGCTACACCTTC. Translated, it gives CASSATNRYGYTF.

This rearrangement joins TRBV19 to TRBJ2-7; no reliable D call. The CDR3 extends over 13 amino acids. V was shortened by 6 bases and J by 2 bases, with 11 bases between the two germline ends. CDR1 is LNHDA and CDR2 is SQIVND in the germline V gene (reference sequence). The CDR3 is CASSNYGAYEQYF. CDR3 bases: TGTGCCAGTAGCAACTATGGCGCCTACGAGCAGTACTTC.

This chain connects TRBV5-1 to TRBJ1-6, with 7 bases matching TRBD1. Per the germline V gene, CDR1 is SGHRS and CDR2 is YFSETQ. The CDR3 covers 15 residues. V lost 3 bases to trimming and J lost 9 bases; unmatched junction nucleotides: 9. CDR3 sequence (DNA): TGCGCCAGCAGCTCAACAGGGGCCCCCGCTTCACCCCTCCACTTT. Its translation is CASSSTGAPASPLHF.

This clone has a single count. This chain joins TRBV7-6 and TRBJ2-7, with 7 bases that match TRBD1. Per the germline V gene, CDR1 is SGHVS and CDR2 is FNYEAQ. The CDR3 spans 15 residues. The ends lost 5 bases at V and 4 bases at J; junction bases unmatched: 11. This chain's CDR3 is CASSTGTERWYEQYF. In nucleotides, the CDR3 is TGTGCCAGCAGCACCGGGACAGAACGTTGGTACGAGCAGTACTTC.

The rearrangement joins TRBV2 to TRBJ1-2, with TRBD1 as a possible D gene (5 bases). V shed 4 bases and J shed 4 bases, with 16 bases lying between them. From germline, CDR1 is SNHLY and CDR2 FYNNEI. The CDR3 has 15 amino acids. This CDR3 reads CASSGQRGQLYGYTF. CDR3 in DNA: TGTGCCAGCAGTGGGCAAAGGGGCCAACTCTATGGCTACACCTTC.

The chain is built from TRBV6-5 and TRBJ2-7; no clear D. CDR1 and CDR2 from the germline V gene are MNHEY and SVGAGI. CDR3 size: 13 residues. V dropped 6 bases and J dropped 2 bases, with 11 bases sitting between them. The CDR3 DNA reads TGTGCCAGCAGGCCCACAGCCGCCTACGAGCAGTACTTC. It is translated as CASRPTAAYEQYF.